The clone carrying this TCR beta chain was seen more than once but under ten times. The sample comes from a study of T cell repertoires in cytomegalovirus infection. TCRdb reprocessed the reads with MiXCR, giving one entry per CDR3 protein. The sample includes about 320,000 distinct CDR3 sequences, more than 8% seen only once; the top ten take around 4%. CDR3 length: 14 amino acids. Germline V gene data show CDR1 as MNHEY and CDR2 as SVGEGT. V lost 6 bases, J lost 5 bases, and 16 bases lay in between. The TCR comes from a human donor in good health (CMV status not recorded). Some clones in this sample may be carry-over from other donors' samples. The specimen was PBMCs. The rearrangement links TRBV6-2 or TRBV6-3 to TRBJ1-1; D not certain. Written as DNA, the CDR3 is TGTGCCAGCAGACCCCAGGCGGTTTGGACTGAAGCTTTCTTT. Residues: CASRPQAVWTEAFF.